This T cell receptor (beta chain) originates from a study of T cell responses to AZD1222 COVID-19 vaccine. General observations from the study: Nearly half of the spike-specific TCRs reportedly recognize variant regions that carry no mutations. The study sampled repertoires only after the peak T cell response. White British donors predominated, females outnumbered males, and clonal diversity was possibly underestimated.

Clones were sequenced by immunoSEQ multiplex PCR, and TCRdb holds only the in-frame ones, with some missing. The sample carries 150,000 to 190,000 clones, around nine tenths recorded once. Worth noting for this clone: As yet, its antigen is unknown.

The ends were cut back, 0 bases at V and 5 bases at J, with 17 bases in the middle. This CDR3 spans 16 amino acids. Per germline, CDR1 SGDLS and CDR2 YYNGEE. This specimen was peripheral blood, taken on day 0 of AZD1222 vaccination. V is TRBV9 and J is TRBJ2-5, with D unresolved. This receptor was obtained from an adult in good health. CDR3 in amino acids: CASSVGSVVSMETQYF. CDR3 in DNA: TGTGCCAGCAGCGTAGGAAGTGTAGTGTCGATGGAGACCCAGTACTTC.